This TCR beta chain is from a study of blood T cell repertoires in COVID-19. Assay: immunoSEQ multiplex PCR; the TCRdb copy retains only in-frame clones and omits some. The data contain nearly 350,000 clones, about 89% of them singletons. Germline assignment: CDR1 MNHNY and CDR2 SVGAGI (reference sequence). This CDR3 has 14 amino acids. V lost 7 bases, J lost 2 bases, and 7 bases stayed unmatched. Sequencing was carried out using peripheral blood. This TCR came from a woman aged 50 to 60 with COVID-19, enrolled during active disease. The chain recombines TRBV6-6 with TRBJ2-5, with 7 bases that match TRBD2. CDR3 region: CASTRLAVQETQYF. In DNA form, the CDR3 reads TGTGCCAGCACCAGGCTAGCGGTACAAGAGACCCAGTACTTC.